These 12 T cell receptor beta chains were all obtained from the same sample, sequenced in a study of response to subunit inactivated influenza vaccine. Each CDR3 protein is one row after TCRdb ran MiXCR on the RT-PCR reads. The sample lists 710,000 or so distinct CDR3 sequences; around a sixth were seen once. Sequenced here: PBMCs from blood, sampled roughly 12 days after vaccination. The receptors stem from a man between 45 and 60 years old who received an inactivated influenza vaccine.

This clonotype has more than one count but fewer than ten. The V and J genes are TRBV4-2 and TRBJ2-1; D might be TRBD2 (5 bases). Looked up from germline, CDR1 is LGHNA and CDR2 is YNFKEQ. The CDR3 totals 17 residues. V was pared by 0 bases and J by 0 bases, with 12 bases between. The CDR3 nucleotides read TGTGCCAGCAGCCAAGATCTAGCTCCGAGCTCCTACAATGAGCAGTTCTTC. Protein sequence: CASSQDLAPSSYNEQFF.

The chain uses TRBV28 and TRBJ2-5; no clear D gene. With 4 bases removed from V and 9 bases from J, the gap between germline ends came to 21 bases. The germline gives CDR1 MDHEN, CDR2 SYDVKM. CDR3 size: 15 residues. CDR3 nucleotides: TGTGCCAGCAGTTCTAACCCCCTGACCCCTGCGCCCCAGTACTTC. Translated, it gives CASSSNPLTPAPQYF.

The CDR3 sequence: CASSSFDRGSEAFF. The CDR3 bases are TGCGCCAGCAGCTCCTTCGACAGGGGGTCTGAAGCTTTCTTT. V is TRBV5-1 and J is TRBJ1-1; TRBD1 agrees at 9 bases. Germline trimming cut 3 bases from V and 6 bases from J; bases unmatched to any gene: 6. The CDR3 sequence is 14 residues long. The V gene's germline CDR1 is SGHRS and CDR2 YFSETQ.

This clonotype was detected only a few times. The rearrangement uses TRBV21-1 and TRBJ1-5; no check of the table's D call, TRBD1, against the DNA was made. TRBV21-1 is deemed a pseudogene. The CDR3 runs 16 residues. CDR3 sequence reads: CATLGTPKPYNQPQHF. For the CDR3, the DNA is TGTGCCACCTTAGGGACACCTAAACCTTACAATCAGCCCCAGCATTTT.

The sample holds a few counts of this clonotype. The chain links TRBV7-8 to TRBJ2-3; D is possibly TRBD1 (5 bases). Germline values: CDR1 SGHVS, CDR2 FQNEAQ. V was pared by 5 bases and J by 4 bases, with 7 bases between. CDR3 length equals 12 residues. CDR3: CASSKTADTQYF. For the CDR3, the DNA is TGTGCCAGCAGCAAGACAGCAGATACGCAGTATTTT.

There are many counts of this clonotype. The DNA of the CDR3 is TGTGCCAGCAGACGGACAGGGCCGACAGAAAAACTGTTTTTT. Encoded protein: CASRRTGPTEKLFF. The chain is built from TRBV12-3 or TRBV12-4 and TRBJ1-4; 8 positions agree with TRBD1. V dropped 6 bases and J dropped 8; count of bases not matched to a gene: 8. This CDR3 has 14 amino acids.

The chain uses TRBV5-1 and TRBJ2-5; 12 bases are shared with TRBD2. The CDR3 consists of 16 residues. Trimming cost V 4 bases and J 6 bases; bases outside gene matches: 10. Germline CDR1 is SGHRS and CDR2 is YFSETQ. The CDR3 DNA sequence: TGCGCCAGCAGCCCGGAGACTAGCGGGGGTTTTAAGACCCAGTACTTC. This gives the protein CASSPETSGGFKTQYF.

This clonotype occurred a few times. The V gene is TRBV5-5, the J gene TRBJ2-7; possible D gene TRBD2, 7 bases. V lost 4 bases and J 6 bases, leaving 20 bases between the germline ends. This CDR3 has 15 amino acids. Germline V gene data show CDR1 as SGHKS and CDR2 as YYEKEE (reference sequence). The CDR3 here is CASSAGDNPIGEQYF. The CDR3 bases are TGTGCCAGCAGCGCGGGGGACAACCCTATTGGCGAGCAGTACTTC.

The gene calls are TRBV5-6 and TRBJ1-1; TRBD1 matches at 9 bases. The CDR3 length is 14 residues. V dropped 3 bases and J dropped 1; count of bases not matched to a gene: 1. Germline V gives CDR1 SGHDT, CDR2 YYEEEE. Here the CDR3 DNA reads TGTGCCAGCAGCTCGGACAGGGGGAACACTGAAGCTTTCTTT. Translation gives CASSSDRGNTEAFF.

A few counts support this clonotype. The chain employs TRBV7-3 and TRBJ2-1, with D possibly being TRBD2 (7 bases). The germline V gene has CDR1 SGHTA and CDR2 FQGTGA. This CDR3 has 16 residues. Trimming stripped 5 bases from V and 0 bases from J, with 14 bases between. CDR3 amino acids: CASSPRGPSSYNEQFF. The CDR3 DNA sequence: TGTGCCAGCAGCCCGCGGGGGCCTAGCTCCTACAATGAGCAGTTCTTC.

This clonotype was picked up many times. The rearrangement joins TRBV29-1 to TRBJ1-4; D ambiguous. The germline CDR1 and CDR2 sequences are SQVTM and ANQGSEA. The CDR3 covers 13 residues. V lost 4 bases and J lost 4, with 10 bases in between. DNA of the CDR3: TGCAGCGTTGGACAACAGCTTAATGAAAAACTGTTTTTT. Amino acid sequence: CSVGQQLNEKLFF.

This sequence joins TRBV7-2 and TRBJ2-7, with D possibly being TRBD1 or TRBD2 (5 bases each). The V gene lost 5 bases and the J gene lost 2 bases, with 13 bases spanning the gap. CDR1 is SGHTA and CDR2 is FQGNSA in the germline V gene. CDR3 length equals 14 residues. CDR3 residues: CASSGPPGPYEQYF. CDR3 coding DNA: TGTGCCAGCAGCGGACCACCGGGACCCTACGAGCAGTACTTC. Full variable domain (outside the CDR3, taken from reference TRBV7-2 and TRBJ2-7): GAGVSQSPSNKVTEKGKDVELRCDPISGHTALYWYRQSLGQGLEFLIYFQGNSAPDKSGLPSDRFSAERTGGSVSTLTIQRTQQEDSAVYLCASSGPPGPYEQYFGPGTRLTVT.